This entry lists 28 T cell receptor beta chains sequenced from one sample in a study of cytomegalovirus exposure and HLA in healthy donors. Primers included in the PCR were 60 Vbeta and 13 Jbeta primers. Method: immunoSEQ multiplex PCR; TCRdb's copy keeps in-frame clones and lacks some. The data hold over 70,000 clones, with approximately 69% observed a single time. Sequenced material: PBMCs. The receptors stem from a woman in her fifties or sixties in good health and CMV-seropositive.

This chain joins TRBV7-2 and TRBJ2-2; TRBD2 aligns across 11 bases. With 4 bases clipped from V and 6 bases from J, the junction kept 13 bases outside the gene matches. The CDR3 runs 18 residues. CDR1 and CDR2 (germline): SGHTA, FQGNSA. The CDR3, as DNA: TGTGCCAGCAGCTCCCGGGTAGCGGGGGGGCCAGTATCCGGGGAGCTGTTTTTT. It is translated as CASSSRVAGGPVSGELFF.

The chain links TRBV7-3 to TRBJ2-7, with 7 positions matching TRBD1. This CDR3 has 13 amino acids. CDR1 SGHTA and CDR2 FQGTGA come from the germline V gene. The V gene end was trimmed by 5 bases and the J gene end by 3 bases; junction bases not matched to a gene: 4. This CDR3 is CASSQGQRYEQYF. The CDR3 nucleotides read TGTGCCAGCAGCCAGGGACAGCGCTACGAGCAGTACTTC.

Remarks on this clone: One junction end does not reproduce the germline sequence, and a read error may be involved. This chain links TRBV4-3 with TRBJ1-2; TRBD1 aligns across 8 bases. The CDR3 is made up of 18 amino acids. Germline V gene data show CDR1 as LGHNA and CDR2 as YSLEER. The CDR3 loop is CANSQGDRWTGSHYGYTF. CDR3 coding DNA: TGCGCCAACAGCCAAGGGGATCGGTGGACAGGGAGTCACTATGGCTACACCTTC.

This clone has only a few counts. CDR3 amino acids: CASSLGQSNNSPLHF. CDR3 nucleotides: TGTGCCAGTAGTTTGGGACAGTCTAATAATTCACCCCTCCACTTT. V is TRBV19 and J is TRBJ1-6; TRBD1 matches at 7 bases. There are 15 residues in the CDR3. V shed 5 bases and J 5 bases; nucleotides not matched to a gene: 6. CDR1 is LNHDA, CDR2 SQIVND, per germline (reference sequence).

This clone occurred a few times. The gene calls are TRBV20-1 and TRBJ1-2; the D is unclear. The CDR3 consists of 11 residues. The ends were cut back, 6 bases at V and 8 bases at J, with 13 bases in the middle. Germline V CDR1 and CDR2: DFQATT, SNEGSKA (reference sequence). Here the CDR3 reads CSAGFLWGYTF. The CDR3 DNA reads TGCAGTGCCGGGTTTCTCTGGGGCTACACCTTC.

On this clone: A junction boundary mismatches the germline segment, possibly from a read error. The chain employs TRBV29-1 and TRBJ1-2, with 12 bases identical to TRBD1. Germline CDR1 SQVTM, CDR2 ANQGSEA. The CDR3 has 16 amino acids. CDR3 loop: CSTLHRDRGRWDGCTF. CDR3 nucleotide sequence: TGCAGCACACTGCACCGGGACAGGGGGCGGTGGGATGGCTGCACCTTC.

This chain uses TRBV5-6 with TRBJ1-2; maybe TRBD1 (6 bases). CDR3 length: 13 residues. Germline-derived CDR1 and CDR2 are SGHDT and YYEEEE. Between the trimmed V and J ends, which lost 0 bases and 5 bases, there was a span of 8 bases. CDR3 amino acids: CASSLGTAYGYTF. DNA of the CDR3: TGTGCCAGCAGCTTGGGGACAGCATATGGCTACACCTTC. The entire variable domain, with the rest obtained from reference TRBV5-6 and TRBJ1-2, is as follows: DAGVTQSPTHLIKTRGQQVTLRCSPKSGHDTVSWYQQALGQGPQFIFQYYEEEERQRGNFPDRFSGHQFPNYSSELNVNALLLGDSALYLCASSLGTAYGYTFGSGTRLTVV.

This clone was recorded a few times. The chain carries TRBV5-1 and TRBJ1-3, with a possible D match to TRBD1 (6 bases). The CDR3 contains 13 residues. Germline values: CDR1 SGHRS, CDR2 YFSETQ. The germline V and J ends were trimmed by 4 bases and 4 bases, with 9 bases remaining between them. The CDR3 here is CASSPGAGNTIYF. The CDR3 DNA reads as TGCGCCAGCAGCCCAGGGGCCGGAAACACCATATATTTT.

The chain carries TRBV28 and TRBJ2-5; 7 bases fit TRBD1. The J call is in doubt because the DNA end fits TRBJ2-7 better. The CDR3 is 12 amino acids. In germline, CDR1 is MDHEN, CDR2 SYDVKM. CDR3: CASRDSYYEQYF. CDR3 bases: TGTGCCAGCCGGGACAGTTACTACGAGCAGTACTTC.

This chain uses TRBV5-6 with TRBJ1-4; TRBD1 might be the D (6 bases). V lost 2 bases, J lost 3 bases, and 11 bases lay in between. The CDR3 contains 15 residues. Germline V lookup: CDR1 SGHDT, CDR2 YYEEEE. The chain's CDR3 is CASSFLGGSNEKLFF. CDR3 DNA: TGTGCCAGCAGCTTCCTAGGGGGTTCTAATGAAAAACTGTTTTTT.

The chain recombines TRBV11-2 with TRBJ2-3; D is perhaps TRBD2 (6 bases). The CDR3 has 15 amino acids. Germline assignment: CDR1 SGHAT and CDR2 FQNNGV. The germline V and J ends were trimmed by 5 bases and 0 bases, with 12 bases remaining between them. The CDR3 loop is CASSGRWGSTDTQYF. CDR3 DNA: TGTGCCAGCAGCGGGAGGTGGGGAAGCACAGATACGCAGTATTTT.

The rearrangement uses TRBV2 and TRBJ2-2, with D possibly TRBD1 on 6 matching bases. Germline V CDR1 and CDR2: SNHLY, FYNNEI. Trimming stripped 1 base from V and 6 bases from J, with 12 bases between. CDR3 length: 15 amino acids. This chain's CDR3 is CASSEGQVLPGELFF. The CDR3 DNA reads TGTGCCAGCAGTGAAGGACAGGTTCTTCCCGGGGAGCTGTTTTTT. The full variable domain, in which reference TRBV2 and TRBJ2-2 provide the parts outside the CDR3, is EPEVTQTPSHQVTQMGQEVILRCVPISNHLYFYWYRQILGQKVEFLVSFYNNEISEKSEIFDDQFSVERPDGSNFTLKIRSTKLEDSAMYFCASSEGQVLPGELFFGEGSRLTVL.

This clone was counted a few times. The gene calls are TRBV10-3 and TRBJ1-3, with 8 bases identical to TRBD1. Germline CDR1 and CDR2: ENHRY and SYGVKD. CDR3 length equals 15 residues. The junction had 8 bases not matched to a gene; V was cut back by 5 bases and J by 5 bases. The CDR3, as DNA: TGTGCCATCAGTCCGCCGGACAGGGATCGAAACACCATATATTTT. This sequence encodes CAISPPDRDRNTIYF.

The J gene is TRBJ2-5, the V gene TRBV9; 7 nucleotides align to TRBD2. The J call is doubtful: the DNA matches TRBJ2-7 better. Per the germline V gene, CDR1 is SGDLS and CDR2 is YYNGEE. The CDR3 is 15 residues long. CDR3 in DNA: TGTGCCAGCAGCGTAGCAGCGGGATTACCCTACGAGCAGTACTTC. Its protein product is CASSVAAGLPYEQYF.

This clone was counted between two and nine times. The CDR3 DNA sequence: TGTGCCAGCAGCTTAGGCGACAGGGGCCAGCATTTT. As protein: CASSLGDRGQHF. The chain couples TRBV7-9 to TRBJ1-5; 8 bases are a match to TRBD1. The junction had 2 bases not matched to a gene; V was cut back by 1 base and J by 12 bases. Germline CDR1 and CDR2: SEHNR and FQNEAQ (reference sequence). This CDR3 region has 12 residues.

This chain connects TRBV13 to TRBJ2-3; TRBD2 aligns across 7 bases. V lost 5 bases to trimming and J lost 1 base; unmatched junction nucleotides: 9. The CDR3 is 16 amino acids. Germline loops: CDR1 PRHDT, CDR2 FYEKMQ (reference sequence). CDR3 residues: CASSIWGGSGTDTQYF. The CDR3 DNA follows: TGTGCCAGCAGCATCTGGGGGGGGTCTGGCACAGATACGCAGTATTTT.

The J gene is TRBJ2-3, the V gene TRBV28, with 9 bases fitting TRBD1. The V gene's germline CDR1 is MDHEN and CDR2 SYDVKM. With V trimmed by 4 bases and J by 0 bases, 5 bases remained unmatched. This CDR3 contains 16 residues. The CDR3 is CASSSGQGLSTDTQYF. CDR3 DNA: TGTGCCAGCAGTTCGGGACAGGGTCTTAGCACAGATACGCAGTATTTT.

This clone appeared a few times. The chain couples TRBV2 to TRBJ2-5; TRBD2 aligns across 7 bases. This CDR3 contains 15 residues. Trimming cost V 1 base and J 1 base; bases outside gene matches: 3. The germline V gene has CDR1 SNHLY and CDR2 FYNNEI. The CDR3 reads CASSEGGTIQETQYF. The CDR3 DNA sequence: TGTGCCAGCAGTGAAGGAGGGACTATCCAAGAGACCCAGTACTTC. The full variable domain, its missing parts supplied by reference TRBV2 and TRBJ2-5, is EPEVTQTPSHQVTQMGQEVILRCVPISNHLYFYWYRQILGQKVEFLVSFYNNEISEKSEIFDDQFSVERPDGSNFTLKIRSTKLEDSAMYFCASSEGGTIQETQYFGPGTRLLVL.

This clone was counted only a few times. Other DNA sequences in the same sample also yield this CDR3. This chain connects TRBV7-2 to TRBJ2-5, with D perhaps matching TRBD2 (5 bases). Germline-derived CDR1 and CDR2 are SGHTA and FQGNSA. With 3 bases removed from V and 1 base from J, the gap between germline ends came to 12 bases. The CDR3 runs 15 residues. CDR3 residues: CASSFQRGAQETQYF. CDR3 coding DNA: TGTGCCAGCAGCTTCCAACGGGGAGCCCAAGAGACCCAGTACTTC.

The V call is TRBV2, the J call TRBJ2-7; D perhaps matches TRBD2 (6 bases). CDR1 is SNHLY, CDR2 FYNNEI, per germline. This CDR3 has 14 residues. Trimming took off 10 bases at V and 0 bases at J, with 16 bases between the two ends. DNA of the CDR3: TGTGCCAAGTCCCGACTAGACGTCTCCTACGAGCAGTACTTC. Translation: CAKSRLDVSYEQYF.

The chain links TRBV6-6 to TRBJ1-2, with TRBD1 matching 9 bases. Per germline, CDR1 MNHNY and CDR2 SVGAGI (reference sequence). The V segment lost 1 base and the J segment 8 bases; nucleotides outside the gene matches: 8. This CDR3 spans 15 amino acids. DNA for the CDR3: TGTGCCAGCAGTTACTTAAACACAGGGGGCCAGGGCTACACCTTC. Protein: CASSYLNTGGQGYTF.

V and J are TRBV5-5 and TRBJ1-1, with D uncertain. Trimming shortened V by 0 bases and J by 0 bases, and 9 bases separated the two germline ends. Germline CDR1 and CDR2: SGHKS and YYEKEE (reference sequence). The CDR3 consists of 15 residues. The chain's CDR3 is CASSLGGGMNTEAFF. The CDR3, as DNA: TGTGCCAGCAGCTTGGGAGGCGGGATGAACACTGAAGCTTTCTTT.

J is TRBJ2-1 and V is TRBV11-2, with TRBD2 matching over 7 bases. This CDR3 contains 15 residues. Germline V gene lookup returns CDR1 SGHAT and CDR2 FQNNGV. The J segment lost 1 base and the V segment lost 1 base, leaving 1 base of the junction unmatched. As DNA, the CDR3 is TGTGCCAGCAGCTTAGGAGCGGGATCCTACAATGAGCAGTTCTTC. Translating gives CASSLGAGSYNEQFF.

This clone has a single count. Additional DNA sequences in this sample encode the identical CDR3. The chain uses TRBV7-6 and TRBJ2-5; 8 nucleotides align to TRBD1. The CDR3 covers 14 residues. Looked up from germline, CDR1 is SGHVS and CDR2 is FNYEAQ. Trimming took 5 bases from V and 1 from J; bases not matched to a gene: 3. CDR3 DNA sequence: TGTGCCAGCAGCAGAGGACAGGGCCAAGAGACCCAGTACTTC. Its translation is CASSRGQGQETQYF. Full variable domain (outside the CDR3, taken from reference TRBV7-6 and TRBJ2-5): GAGVSQSPRYKVTKRGQDVALRCDPISGHVSLYWYRQALGQGPEFLTYFNYEAQQDKSGLPNDRFSAERPEGSISTLTIQRTEQRDSAMYRCASSRGQGQETQYFGPGTRLLVL.

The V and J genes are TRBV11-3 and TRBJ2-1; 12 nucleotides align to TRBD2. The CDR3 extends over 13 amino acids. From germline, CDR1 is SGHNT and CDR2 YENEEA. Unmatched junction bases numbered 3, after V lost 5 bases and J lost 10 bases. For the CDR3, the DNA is TGTGCCAGCAGCCCGGGACTAGCGGGCGAGCAGTTCTTC. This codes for CASSPGLAGEQFF.

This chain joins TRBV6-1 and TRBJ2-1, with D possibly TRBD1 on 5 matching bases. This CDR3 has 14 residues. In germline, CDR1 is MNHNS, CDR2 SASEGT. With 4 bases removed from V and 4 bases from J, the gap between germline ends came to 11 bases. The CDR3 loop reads CASSVGQGYNEQFF. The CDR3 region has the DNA TGTGCCAGCAGTGTTGGGCAGGGTTACAATGAGCAGTTCTTC.

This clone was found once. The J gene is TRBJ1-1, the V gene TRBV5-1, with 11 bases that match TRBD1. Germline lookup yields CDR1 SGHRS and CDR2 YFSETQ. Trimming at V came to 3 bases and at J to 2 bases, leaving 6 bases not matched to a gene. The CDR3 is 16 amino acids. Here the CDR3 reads CASSWRDRGGNTEAFF. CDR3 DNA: TGCGCCAGCAGCTGGCGGGACAGGGGGGGAAACACTGAAGCTTTCTTT.

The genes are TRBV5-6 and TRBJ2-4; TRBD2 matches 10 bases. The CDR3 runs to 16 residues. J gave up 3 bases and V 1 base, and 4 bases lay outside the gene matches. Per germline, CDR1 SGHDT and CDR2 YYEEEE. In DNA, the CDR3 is TGTGCCAGCAGCTTGTGGAGGACTAGCGGCAAAAACATTCAGTACTTC. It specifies CASSLWRTSGKNIQYF. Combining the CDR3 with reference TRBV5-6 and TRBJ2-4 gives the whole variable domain DAGVTQSPTHLIKTRGQQVTLRCSPKSGHDTVSWYQQALGQGPQFIFQYYEEEERQRGNFPDRFSGHQFPNYSSELNVNALLLGDSALYLCASSLWRTSGKNIQYFGAGTRLSVL.